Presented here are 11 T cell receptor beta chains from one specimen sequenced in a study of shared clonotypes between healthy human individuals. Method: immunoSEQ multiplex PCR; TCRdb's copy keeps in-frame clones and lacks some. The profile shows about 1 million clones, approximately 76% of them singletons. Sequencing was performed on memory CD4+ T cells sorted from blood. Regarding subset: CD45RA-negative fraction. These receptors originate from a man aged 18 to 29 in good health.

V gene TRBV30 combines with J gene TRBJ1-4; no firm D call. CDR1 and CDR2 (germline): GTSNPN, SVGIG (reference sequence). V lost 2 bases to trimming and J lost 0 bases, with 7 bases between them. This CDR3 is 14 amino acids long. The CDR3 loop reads CAWSTQTTNEKLFF. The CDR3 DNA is TGTGCCTGGAGTACACAGACAACTAATGAAAAACTGTTTTTT.

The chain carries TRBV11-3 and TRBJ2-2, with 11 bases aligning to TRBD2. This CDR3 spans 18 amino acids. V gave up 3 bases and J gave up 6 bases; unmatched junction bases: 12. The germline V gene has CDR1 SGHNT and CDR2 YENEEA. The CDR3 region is CASSLAGILAGDPGELFF. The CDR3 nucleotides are TGTGCCAGCAGCTTGGCCGGGATACTAGCGGGAGATCCCGGGGAGCTGTTTTTT.

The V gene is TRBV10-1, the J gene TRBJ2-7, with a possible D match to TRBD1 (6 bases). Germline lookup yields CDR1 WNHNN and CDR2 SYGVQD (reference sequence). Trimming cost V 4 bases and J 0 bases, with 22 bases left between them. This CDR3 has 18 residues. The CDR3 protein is CASSARVPDRDTSYEQYF. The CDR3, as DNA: TGCGCCAGCAGTGCCCGGGTTCCTGACCGGGACACCTCCTACGAGCAGTACTTC.

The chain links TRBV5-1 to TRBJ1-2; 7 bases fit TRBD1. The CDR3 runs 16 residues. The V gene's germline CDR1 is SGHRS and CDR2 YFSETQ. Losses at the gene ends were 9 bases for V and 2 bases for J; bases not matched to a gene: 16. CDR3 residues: CATAAWIQGVNYGYTF. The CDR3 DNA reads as TGCGCCACCGCAGCTTGGATCCAGGGGGTGAACTATGGCTACACCTTC.

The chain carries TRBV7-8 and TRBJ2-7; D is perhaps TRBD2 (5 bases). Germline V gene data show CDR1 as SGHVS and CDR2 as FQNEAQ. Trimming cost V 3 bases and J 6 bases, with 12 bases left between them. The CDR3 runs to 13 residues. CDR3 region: CASSLWGAGEQYF. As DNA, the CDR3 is TGTGCCAGCAGCTTGTGGGGTGCGGGCGAGCAGTACTTC. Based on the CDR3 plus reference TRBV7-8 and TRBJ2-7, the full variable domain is GAGVSQSPRYKVAKRGQDVALRCDPISGHVSLFWYQQALGQGPEFLTYFQNEAQLDKSGLPSDRFFAERPEGSVSTLKIQRTQQEDSAVYLCASSLWGAGEQYFGPGTRLTVT.

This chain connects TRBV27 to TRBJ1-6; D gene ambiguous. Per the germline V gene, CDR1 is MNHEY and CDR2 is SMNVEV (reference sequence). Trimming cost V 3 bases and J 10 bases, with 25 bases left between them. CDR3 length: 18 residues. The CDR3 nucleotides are TGTGCCAGCAGTTTCCGATTGAACAGTGTAGGGTTAGGATCACCCCTCCACTTT. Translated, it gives CASSFRLNSVGLGSPLHF.

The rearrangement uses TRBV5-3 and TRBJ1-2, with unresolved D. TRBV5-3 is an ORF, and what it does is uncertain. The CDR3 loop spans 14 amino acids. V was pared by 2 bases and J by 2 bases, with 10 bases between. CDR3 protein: CARSFIRTNYGYTF. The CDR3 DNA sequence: TGTGCCAGAAGCTTTATCAGAACGAACTATGGCTACACCTTC.

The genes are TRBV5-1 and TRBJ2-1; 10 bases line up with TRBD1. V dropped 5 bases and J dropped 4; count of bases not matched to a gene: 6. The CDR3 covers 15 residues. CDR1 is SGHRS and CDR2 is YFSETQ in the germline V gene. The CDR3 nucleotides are TGCGCCAGCAGGGAAGGGACAGGGGCTTACAATGAGCAGTTCTTC. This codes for CASREGTGAYNEQFF. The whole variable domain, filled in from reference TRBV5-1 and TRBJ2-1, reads KAGVTQTPRYLIKTRGQQVTLSCSPISGHRSVSWYQQTPGQGLQFLFEYFSETQRNKGNFPGRFSGRQFSNSRSEMNVSTLELGDSALYLCASREGTGAYNEQFFGPGTRLTVL.

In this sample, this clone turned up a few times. The CDR3: CASSAQGTSGLETQYF. In nucleotides, the CDR3 is TGTGCCAGCAGTGCGCAGGGGACTAGCGGGTTGGAGACCCAGTACTTC. This chain joins TRBV6-1 and TRBJ2-5; 12 bases align to TRBD2. CDR3 length: 16 residues. Germline-derived CDR1 and CDR2 are MNHNS and SASEGT. V lost 4 bases, J lost 5 bases, and 8 bases stayed unmatched.

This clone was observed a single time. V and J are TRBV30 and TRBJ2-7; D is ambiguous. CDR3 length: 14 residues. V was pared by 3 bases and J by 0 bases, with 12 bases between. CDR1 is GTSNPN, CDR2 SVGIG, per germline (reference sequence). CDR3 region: CAWRVASSSYEQYF. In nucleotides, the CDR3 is TGTGCCTGGAGGGTGGCATCGAGCTCCTACGAGCAGTACTTC.

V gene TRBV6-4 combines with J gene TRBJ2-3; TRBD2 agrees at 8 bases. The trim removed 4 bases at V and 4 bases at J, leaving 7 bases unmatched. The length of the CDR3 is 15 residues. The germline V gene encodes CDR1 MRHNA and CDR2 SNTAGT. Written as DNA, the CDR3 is TGTGCCAGCAGTGCTCTCTACGGGGGGGCAGATACGCAGTATTTT. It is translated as CASSALYGGADTQYF.